This passage covers 3 T cell receptor beta chains from one sample sequenced in a study of Graves' ophthalmopathy and Graves' hyperthyroidism. Amplifying from RNA transcripts, the study obtained TCR beta CDR3 regions. HTBI primers served in a first-round RT-PCR, which a second-round multiplex PCR followed. TCRdb called the multiplex PCR reads again in MiXCR, with one record for every CDR3 protein. The sample records 300,000 or so distinct CDR3 sequences, roughly 16% being singletons. The sequencing input was peripheral blood. The receptor set was obtained from an adult man with Graves' ophthalmopathy.

This clonotype was seen at least ten times. The chain couples TRBV2 to TRBJ2-7; D possibly corresponds to TRBD2 (6 bases). CDR3 size: 13 residues. Per germline, CDR1 SNHLY and CDR2 FYNNEI. The V gene lost 4 bases and the J gene lost 12 bases, with 19 bases spanning the gap. CDR3 region: CASSVIRVGDLYF. The CDR3 DNA follows: TGTGCCAGCAGTGTTATTCGCGTTGGGGACTTGTACTTC. The entire variable domain, with the rest obtained from reference TRBV2 and TRBJ2-7, is as follows: EPEVTQTPSHQVTQMGQEVILRCVPISNHLYFYWYRQILGQKVEFLVSFYNNEISEKSEIFDDQFSVERPDGSNFTLKIRSTKLEDSAMYFCASSVIRVGDLYFGPGTRLTVT.

This chain joins TRBV12-3 or TRBV12-4 and TRBJ1-2; D uncertain. Trimming removed 5 bases at V and 3 bases at J, with 10 bases between. CDR3 length: 13 amino acids. CDR3 region: CASSTGVDYGYTF. The CDR3 DNA reads TGTGCCAGCAGTACCGGGGTCGACTATGGCTACACCTTC.

This clonotype was counted many times. V usage is TRBV6-5 and J usage is TRBJ1-6; D might be TRBD1 (5 bases). Germline assignment: CDR1 MNHEY and CDR2 SVGAGI. V lost 4 bases and J 5 bases, leaving 21 bases between the germline ends. There are 18 residues in the CDR3. The CDR3 here is CASSFFNDRGSNNSPLHF. CDR3 bases: TGTGCCAGCAGTTTTTTTAACGACAGAGGGAGCAATAATTCACCCCTCCACTTT.